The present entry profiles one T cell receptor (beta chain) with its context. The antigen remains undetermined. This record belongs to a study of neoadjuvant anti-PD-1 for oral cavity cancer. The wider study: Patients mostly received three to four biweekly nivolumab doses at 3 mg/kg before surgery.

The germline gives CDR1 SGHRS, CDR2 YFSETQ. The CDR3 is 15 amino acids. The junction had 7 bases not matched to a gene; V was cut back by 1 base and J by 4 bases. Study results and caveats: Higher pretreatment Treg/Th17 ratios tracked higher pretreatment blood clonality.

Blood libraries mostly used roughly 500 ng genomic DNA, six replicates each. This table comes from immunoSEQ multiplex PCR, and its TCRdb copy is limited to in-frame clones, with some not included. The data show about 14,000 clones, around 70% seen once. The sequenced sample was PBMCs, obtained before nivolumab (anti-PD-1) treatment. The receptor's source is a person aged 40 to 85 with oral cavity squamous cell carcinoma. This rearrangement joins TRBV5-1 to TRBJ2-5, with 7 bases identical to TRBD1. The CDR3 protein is CASSLLFGTAETQYF. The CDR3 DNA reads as TGCGCCAGCAGCTTGTTGTTTGGGACAGCAGAGACCCAGTACTTC.